A selection of T cell receptor beta chains follows, all from one sample in a study of graft-versus-host responses after intestinal transplantation. Assay: immunoSEQ multiplex PCR; the TCRdb copy retains only in-frame clones and omits some. This sample has approximately 12,000 clones, with around four fifths found just once. The sample was ileum tissue, taken 23 days after intestinal transplant. The receptors derive from a human patient who received an intestinal transplant, so some T cells may come from the graft donor. Both conserved end residues are part of each CDR3. D genes are given only for firm matches. Clone size is shown for a subset of rows, as once, few, many or a class of expanded clone.

j_call v_call d_call clone_size cdr3_length cdr3_aa cdr3_nt
TRBJ1-5 TRBV4-1 - - 15 CASSRPGYSNQPQHF TGCGCCAGCAGCCGACCGGGGTATAGCAATCAGCCCCAGCATTTT
TRBJ2-7 TRBV7-8 - few 15 CASSLEAAGNYEQYF TGTGCCAGCAGCTTAGAGGCAGCTGGAAACTACGAGCAGTACTTC
TRBJ2-2 TRBV19 TRBD2 - 13 CASSSGGSGELFF TGTGCCAGTAGCTCGGGGGGAAGCGGGGAGCTGTTTTTT
TRBJ2-1 TRBV28 TRBD2 - 17 CASSILGLATSYNEQFF TGTGCCAGCAGTATACTGGGACTAGCGACCTCCTACAATGAGCAGTTCTTC
TRBJ2-7 TRBV7-2 - - 11 CASSLDYEQYF TGTGCCAGCAGCTTAGATTACGAGCAGTACTTC
TRBJ2-7 TRBV11-2 - - 14 CASSLGAGPREQYF TGTGCCAGCAGCTTAGGGGCAGGGCCACGCGAGCAGTACTTC
TRBJ2-2 TRBV28 - - 13 CASSFKETGELFF TGTGCCAGCAGTTTTAAGGAAACCGGGGAGCTGTTTTTT
TRBJ2-7 TRBV7-9 TRBD1 - 14 CASSPGQGKREQYF TGTGCCAGCAGCCCGGGACAGGGAAAGCGGGAGCAGTACTTC
TRBJ2-1 TRBV9 - - 12 CASSVGEGEQFF TGTGCCAGCAGCGTAGGGGAAGGAGAGCAGTTCTTC
TRBJ2-5 TRBV7-3 - - 15 CASSQGPTPRETQYF TGTGCCAGCAGCCAGGGGCCCACCCCAAGAGAGACCCAGTACTTC
TRBJ1-3 TRBV11-2 - few 16 CASSHYLAYSGNTIYF TGTGCCAGCAGCCACTATCTTGCGTACTCTGGAAACACCATATATTTT
TRBJ2-1 TRBV5-4 TRBD1 - 15 CASISPGTGDNEQFF TGTGCCAGCATCTCCCCCGGGACAGGGGACAATGAGCAGTTCTTC
TRBJ2-1 TRBV5-1 - - 13 CASSSVLATEQFF TGCGCCAGCAGCTCAGTATTAGCGACTGAGCAGTTCTTC
TRBJ1-3 TRBV6-5 - - 12 CASNRAGNTIYF TGTGCCAGCAACAGGGCTGGAAACACCATATATTTT
TRBJ1-1 TRBV30 - - 14 CAWRVGRILTEAFF TGTGCCTGGAGGGTAGGACGGATACTCACTGAAGCTTTCTTT
TRBJ2-1 TRBV5-4 TRBD2 - 15 CASSLVRGRNNEQFF TGTGCCAGCAGCTTGGTTCGCGGGAGGAACAATGAGCAGTTCTTC
TRBJ2-1 TRBV4-1 TRBD1 - 16 CASSPPPPGGSNEQFF TGCGCCAGCAGCCCCCCACCCCCAGGGGGTTCGAATGAGCAGTTCTTC
TRBJ1-2 TRBV7-8 - - 13 CASSSPFNYGYTF TGTGCCAGCAGCTCCCCCTTCAACTATGGCTACACCTTC
TRBJ2-7 TRBV27 - - 14 CASSSPDRPIEQYF TGTGCCAGCAGTTCCCCCGATCGGCCTATCGAGCAGTACTTC
TRBJ2-4 TRBV13 TRBD1 - 16 CASSSLGRGMENIQYF TGTGCCAGCAGCTCCCTGGGCAGGGGGATGGAAAACATTCAGTACTTC
TRBJ2-5 TRBV25-1 TRBD2 - 17 CASSEYYWGGYQETQYF TGTGCCAGCAGTGAATATTATTGGGGGGGATACCAAGAGACCCAGTACTTC
TRBJ2-7 TRBV7-6 - - 12 CASSLRESEQYF TGTGCCAGCAGCTTGCGGGAATCCGAGCAGTACTTC
TRBJ1-4 TRBV4-3 - - 16 CASSRDGTATNEKLFF TGCGCCAGCAGCCGAGACGGGACGGCAACTAATGAAAAACTGTTTTTT
TRBJ2-5 TRBV30 - - 14 CAWSVYTLQETQYF TGTGCCTGGAGTGTCTATACGCTTCAAGAGACCCAGTACTTC
TRBJ2-7 TRBV21-1 - - 14 CASSKADRGYEQYF TGTGCCAGCAGCAAAGCGGACAGGGGCTACGAGCAGTACTTC